What follows are 18 T cell receptor beta chains derived from one specimen sequenced in a study of response to subunit inactivated influenza vaccine. Via MiXCR, TCRdb re-called the RT-PCR reads, giving one row per CDR3 protein. This sample yields 500,000 to 600,000 distinct CDR3 sequences, of which 16% are seen a single time; around 3% belongs to the top ten. The sample here was CD4+ T cells sorted from PBMCs, taken roughly 24 months after vaccination. The receptors shown here come from a man aged 50 to 69 who received an inactivated influenza vaccine.

This chain uses TRBV10-3 with TRBJ1-5; 9 positions match TRBD1. Trimming cost V 0 bases and J 3 bases; bases outside gene matches: 12. CDR3 length: 19 residues. The V gene's germline CDR1 is ENHRY and CDR2 SYGVKD. CDR3 loop: CAISESRLGTGRTNQPQHF. DNA for the CDR3: TGTGCCATCAGTGAGTCCCGCCTTGGGACAGGGCGCACCAATCAGCCCCAGCATTTT.

A few counts support this clonotype. The chain carries TRBV20-1 and TRBJ2-7, with 8 nucleotides matching TRBD1. Germline V lookup: CDR1 DFQATT, CDR2 SNEGSKA (reference sequence). With 5 bases clipped from V and 5 bases from J, the junction kept 8 bases outside the gene matches. The CDR3 loop spans 13 amino acids. The CDR3 sequence: CSAHQGAPHEQYF. The CDR3, as DNA: TGCAGTGCTCATCAGGGGGCTCCCCACGAGCAGTACTTC.

V is TRBV7-9 and J is TRBJ1-1; 10 positions agree with TRBD1. The J segment lost 7 bases and the V segment lost 6 bases, leaving 5 bases of the junction unmatched. CDR1 and CDR2 from the germline V gene are SEHNR and FQNEAQ (reference sequence). This CDR3 has 13 amino acids. The CDR3 DNA reads as TGTGCCAGCAGGAAGGACAGGGGGGGTGAAGCTTTCTTT. Translating gives CASRKDRGGEAFF.

The rearrangement joins TRBV10-3 to TRBJ1-3; weak D call: TRBD1 (5 bases). V lost 10 bases to trimming and J lost 0 bases, with 16 bases between them. CDR1 and CDR2 from the germline V gene are ENHRY and SYGVKD. This CDR3 has 15 residues. The CDR3: CATTGGVSSGNTIYF. The CDR3 DNA follows: TGTGCCACCACGGGAGGGGTTAGCTCTGGAAACACCATATATTTT.

This clonotype occurred a few times. The CDR3 sequence: CASSTGLGAQPQHF. CDR3 in DNA: TGTGCCAGCAGCACAGGGTTAGGAGCTCAGCCCCAGCATTTT. This sequence joins TRBV6-1 and TRBJ1-5, with D tentatively TRBD1 (6 bases). The CDR3 is 14 amino acids. The germline V gene has CDR1 MNHNS and CDR2 SASEGT. Trimming cost V 6 bases and J 6 bases, with 15 bases left between them.

This clonotype appeared a few times. Here the CDR3 DNA reads TGTGCCAGCAGCGTAGGACTAGCGGGAGGAGAGACCCAGTACTTC. Encoded protein: CASSVGLAGGETQYF. This chain links TRBV9 with TRBJ2-5; 13 nucleotides align to TRBD2. This CDR3 comprises 15 residues. Per the germline V gene, CDR1 is SGDLS and CDR2 is YYNGEE. Germline trimming cut 0 bases from V and 4 bases from J; bases unmatched to any gene: 0.

V gene TRBV7-2 combines with J gene TRBJ1-6, with 8 bases matching TRBD1. CDR1 is SGHTA, CDR2 FQGNSA, per germline. J lost 5 bases, V lost 5 bases, and 11 bases had no gene match. The CDR3 is 17 residues long. The CDR3 DNA is TGTGCCAGCAGCGAAACGGGGCAGGGGGCGAATAATTCACCCCTCCACTTT. It codes for CASSETGQGANNSPLHF.

Many counts were recorded for this clonotype. V gene TRBV7-8 combines with J gene TRBJ1-5; no firm D call. The CDR3 spans 17 residues. The V and J ends lost 5 bases and 3 bases respectively, with 20 bases between them. The germline gives CDR1 SGHVS, CDR2 FQNEAQ. CDR3 nucleotide sequence: TGTGCCAGCAGCCCCGCTCCGGGGAACATATACAATCAGCCCCAGCATTTT. Its translation: CASSPAPGNIYNQPQHF.

V and J are TRBV20-1 and TRBJ2-2; TRBD2 is a possible D gene (7 bases). This CDR3 comprises 17 residues. With 5 bases removed from V and 1 base from J, the gap between germline ends came to 20 bases. Looked up from germline, CDR1 is DFQATT and CDR2 is SNEGSKA (reference sequence). The CDR3 sequence is CSAPKEGGALNTGELFF. CDR3 sequence (DNA): TGCAGTGCTCCTAAGGAGGGGGGGGCGCTGAACACCGGGGAGCTGTTTTTT.

The DNA for the CDR3 is TGTGCCAGCAGTCCCCAGACTAGCGGGGGCTACGAGCAGTACTTC. Its translation is CASSPQTSGGYEQYF. V gene TRBV28 combines with J gene TRBJ2-7; 12 nucleotides line up with TRBD2. Germline assignment: CDR1 MDHEN and CDR2 SYDVKM. The CDR3 runs to 15 residues. Trimming at V came to 5 bases and at J to 3 bases, leaving 5 bases not matched to a gene.

This clonotype was observed at least ten times. This chain joins TRBV5-1 and TRBJ1-2, with D unresolved. This CDR3 comprises 14 residues. CDR1 and CDR2 from the germline V gene are SGHRS and YFSETQ. V was shortened by 4 bases and J by 3 bases, with 13 bases between the two germline ends. Written as DNA, the CDR3 is TGCGCCAGCAGCCCAGCCCTGGGAGACTATGGCTACACCTTC. It specifies CASSPALGDYGYTF.

This clonotype was seen a handful of times. The V gene is TRBV6-2 or TRBV6-3, the J gene TRBJ2-5, with 8 bases that match TRBD1. Trimming removed 6 bases from V and 5 bases from J; junction bases left unmatched: 8. This CDR3 has 14 residues. The germline gives CDR1 MNHEY, CDR2 SVGEGT. The CDR3 nucleotides are TGTGCCAGCAGATACAGGGGGTCCTTCGAGACCCAGTACTTC. As protein: CASRYRGSFETQYF.

This clonotype was recorded at least ten times. The rearrangement uses TRBV15 and TRBJ2-1; D is possibly TRBD1 (6 bases). The ends were cut back, 5 bases at V and 6 bases at J, with 11 bases in the middle. The CDR3 spans 13 residues. CDR1 and CDR2 (germline): LNHNV, YYDKDF (reference sequence). The CDR3 nucleotides are TGTGCCACCAGCCTCGGGACACTCAATGAGCAGTTCTTC. This gives the protein CATSLGTLNEQFF. The full variable domain, rest sourced from reference TRBV15 and TRBJ2-1, is DAMVIQNPRYQVTQFGKPVTLSCSQTLNHNVMYWYQQKSSQAPKLLFHYYDKDFNNEADTPDNFQSRRPNTSFCFLDIRSPGLGDTAMYLCATSLGTLNEQFFGPGTRLTVL.

This clonotype has only a few counts. The germline gene is not matched at one end of the junction; a read error may be the cause. The V gene is TRBV7-7, the J gene TRBJ2-1; 13 bases line up with TRBD2. The CDR3 is 16 amino acids. Germline CDR1 reads SSHAT; CDR2 reads FNYEAQ (reference sequence). The CDR3 nucleotides read TGTGCTAGCAGCTACCCGACTAGCGGGGGGTTGGATGAGCAGTTCTTC. This translates into CASSYPTSGGLDEQFF.

The rearrangement links TRBV4-2 to TRBJ1-1, with TRBD1 identical over 8 bases. The germline V gene encodes CDR1 LGHNA and CDR2 YNFKEQ. Trimming at V came to 6 bases and at J to 5 bases, leaving 14 bases not matched to a gene. The CDR3 is made up of 16 amino acids. CDR3 residues: CASRHVRGQGSTEAFF. CDR3 in DNA: TGTGCCAGCAGACACGTCCGAGGACAGGGTTCGACTGAAGCTTTCTTT.

This clonotype has at least ten counts. The chain has TRBV20-1 and TRBJ1-5; D possibly corresponds to TRBD1 (5 bases). The germline V gene encodes CDR1 DFQATT and CDR2 SNEGSKA (reference sequence). V dropped 5 bases and J dropped 1 base, with 21 bases sitting between them. The CDR3 contains 17 residues. The CDR3: CSAPSRGVGYSNQPQHF. Written as DNA, the CDR3 is TGCAGTGCTCCCTCACGAGGGGTAGGATACAGCAATCAGCCCCAGCATTTT.

The chain recombines TRBV29-1 with TRBJ1-2, with TRBD1 matching over 8 bases. J gave up 6 bases and V 0 bases, and 6 bases lay outside the gene matches. The length of the CDR3 is 14 residues. CDR1 SQVTM and CDR2 ANQGSEA come from the germline V gene. The CDR3, as DNA: TGCAGCGTTGAAGAACCGGGACAGGAGAATGGCTACACCTTC. This encodes CSVEEPGQENGYTF.

This clonotype turned up a few times. The chain combines TRBV4-2 with TRBJ2-5, with 7 bases aligning to TRBD2. The CDR3 is made up of 15 amino acids. Germline V gene lookup returns CDR1 LGHNA and CDR2 YNFKEQ. V lost 0 bases to trimming and J lost 4 bases; unmatched junction nucleotides: 5. Here the CDR3 DNA reads TGTGCCAGCAGCCAAGATGATGGGAGGGGAGAGACCCAGTACTTC. Amino acids: CASSQDDGRGETQYF.